The 4 T cell receptor beta chains below come from one sample, sequenced in a study of cytomegalovirus exposure and HLA in healthy donors. 60 Vbeta and 13 Jbeta primers were used in PCR. The data were produced by immunoSEQ multiplex PCR, yet TCRdb's version contains in-frame clones alone and is incomplete. The table lists approximately 130,000 clones, 75% to 85% of them singletons, with roughly 9% in the top ten. The specimen sequenced was PBMCs. The receptors come from a woman between 45 and 65 years old in good health and CMV-seropositive.

The chain couples TRBV7-9 to TRBJ2-5; 10 bases line up with TRBD1. The J segment lost 1 base and the V segment lost 5 bases, leaving 7 bases of the junction unmatched. The CDR3 is 16 residues long. CDR1 is SEHNR, CDR2 FQNEAQ, per germline (reference sequence). The CDR3 loop is CASSPGTGVTQETQYF. The CDR3 DNA sequence: TGTGCCAGCAGCCCTGGGACAGGGGTCACCCAAGAGACCCAGTACTTC.

The V gene is TRBV4-3, the J gene TRBJ2-2; 10 nucleotides match TRBD2. J gave up 8 bases and V 4 bases, and 7 bases lay outside the gene matches. The CDR3 extends over 15 amino acids. Germline CDR1 LGHNA, CDR2 YSLEER. CDR3 sequence reads: CASSRSGLAMGELFF. In DNA, the CDR3 is TGCGCCAGCAGCCGATCGGGACTAGCGATGGGGGAGCTGTTTTTT.

The chain recombines TRBV6-1 with TRBJ1-4, with 9 bases lining up with TRBD1. Germline V gives CDR1 MNHNS, CDR2 SASEGT. V shed 6 bases and J 7 bases; nucleotides not matched to a gene: 6. This CDR3 has 14 residues. The DNA of the CDR3 is TGTGCCAGCAGACAGGGGGCGAACGGTGAAAAACTGTTTTTT. Amino acids: CASRQGANGEKLFF.

The count of this clone is one. The chain employs TRBV18 and TRBJ2-7; 10 positions agree with TRBD1. This CDR3 has 14 amino acids. The trim removed 4 bases at V and 2 bases at J, leaving 2 bases unmatched. Germline-derived CDR1 and CDR2 are KGHSH and LQKENI. CDR3 in amino acids: CASSRTGGPYEQYF. DNA for the CDR3: TGTGCCAGCTCACGGACAGGGGGGCCCTACGAGCAGTACTTC.